These T cell receptor beta chains were read from a single sample in a study of cytomegalovirus exposure and HLA in healthy donors. The repertoire was sequenced with immunoSEQ multiplex PCR; TCRdb's copy has only in-frame clones and lacks some. The table has 150,000 to 200,000 clones, roughly 80% seen once; the top ten hold about 2%. Material: PBMCs. These receptors were obtained from a human donor in good health. Each CDR3 is given with its conserved first and last residue. A D gene is named only where the DNA matches it firmly. Clone size is not always given. Where it is, it says once, few, many or a class for expanded clones.

NA	TRBV4-1	NA	TRBJ2-3	CASSQDTAGRASTDTQYF	TGCGCCAGCAGCCAAGATACCGCCGGGCGGGCTAGCACAGATACGCAGTATTTT
once	TRBV2	NA	TRBJ1-5	CASKGEGIMTQPQHF	TGTGCCAGCAAGGGAGAAGGGATAATGACTCAGCCCCAGCATTTT
once	TRBV27	NA	TRBJ2-7	CASWPDRPPKYEQYF	TGTGCCAGCTGGCCTGACAGGCCTCCAAAATACGAGCAGTACTTC
NA	TRBV7-6	TRBD1	TRBJ1-3	CASSPWTGHSGNTIYF	TGTGCCAGCAGCCCGTGGACAGGGCACTCTGGAAACACCATATATTTT
NA	TRBV10-3	NA	TRBJ1-2	CAISELQGSGYTF	TGTGCCATCAGTGAGTTACAGGGAAGTGGCTACACCTTC
NA	TRBV5-1	TRBD2	TRBJ2-7	CASSASGGYSSYEQYF	TGCGCCAGCAGCGCTAGCGGGGGCTATAGCTCCTACGAGCAGTACTTC
NA	TRBV4-3	NA	TRBJ1-6	CASSQDLGNSPLHF	TGCGCCAGCAGCCAAGATCTCGGTAATTCACCCCTCCACTTT
NA	TRBV7-2	NA	TRBJ1-3	CASSPLGRADTIYF	TGTGCCAGCAGCCCGTTAGGGCGGGCGGACACCATATATTTT
NA	TRBV15	NA	TRBJ2-5	CATSRAYSGETQYF	TGTGCCACCAGCAGAGCCTACTCAGGGGAGACCCAGTACTTC
NA	TRBV2	NA	TRBJ2-3	CASRDRRVDTQYF	TGTGCCAGCAGGGACAGAAGAGTAGATACGCAGTATTTT
once	TRBV13	TRBD1	TRBJ1-2	CASSSQGANGYTF	TGTGCCAGCAGCTCACAGGGGGCCAATGGCTACACCTTC
NA	TRBV5-1	TRBD1	TRBJ1-1	CASSPTGWVNTEAFF	TGCGCCAGCAGCCCGACAGGGTGGGTAAACACTGAAGCTTTCTTT
NA	TRBV7-8	NA	TRBJ2-2	CASSLGDTGELFF	TGTGCCAGCAGCTTGGGCGACACCGGGGAGCTGTTTTTT
NA	TRBV15	TRBD1	TRBJ2-7	CATSNRQGFNEQYF	TGTGCCACCAGCAATCGACAGGGATTCAACGAGCAGTACTTC
NA	TRBV4-3	NA	TRBJ1-6	CASSQETNSPLHF	TGCGCCAGCAGCCAGGAGACGAATTCACCCCTCCACTTT
NA	TRBV19	NA	TRBJ1-5	CASSIGQISNQPQHF	TGTGCCAGTAGTATAGGGCAGATTAGCAATCAGCCCCAGCATTTT
NA	TRBV4-3	TRBD2	TRBJ2-7	CASSQVSGAFSYEQYF	TGCGCCAGCAGCCAGGTTAGCGGGGCCTTCTCCTACGAGCAGTACTTC
NA	TRBV6-5	NA	TRBJ2-2	CASSYGTANTGELFF	TGTGCCAGCAGTTATGGGACTGCTAACACCGGGGAGCTGTTTTTT
NA	TRBV19	NA	TRBJ1-1	CASSMGPRQAKNPNEAFF	TGTGCCAGTAGTATGGGACCGAGACAGGCTAAAAATCCAAATGAAGCTTTCTTT
NA	TRBV6-5	TRBD1	TRBJ1-5	CATTGGSGNQPQHF	TGTGCCACCACAGGGGGTTCGGGCAATCAGCCCCAGCATTTT
NA	TRBV19	TRBD1	TRBJ2-2	CASSSRDRSNTGELFF	TGTGCCAGTAGTTCTCGGGACAGATCGAACACCGGGGAGCTGTTTTTT
once	TRBV7-9	NA	TRBJ2-4	CASSLRHRGENIQYF	TGTGCCAGCAGCTTAAGGCATAGAGGCGAAAACATTCAGTACTTC
NA	TRBV9	NA	TRBJ2-5	CASSDAGGETQYF	TGTGCCAGCAGCGACGCAGGGGGGGAGACCCAGTACTTC
NA	TRBV6-1	NA	TRBJ1-1	CASSEVFRETEAFF	TGTGCCAGCAGTGAAGTATTCCGGGAAACTGAAGCTTTCTTT
NA	TRBV2	NA	TRBJ1-2	CASSDVASYGYTF	TGTGCCAGCAGTGATGTGGCCTCCTATGGCTACACCTTC
once	TRBV6-4	TRBD2	TRBJ2-5	CASTEGVSGGETQYF	TGTGCCAGCACCGAAGGGGTGAGCGGGGGGGAGACCCAGTACTTC
NA	TRBV5-1	NA	TRBJ1-1	CASSLSGRGDTEAFF	TGCGCCAGCAGCTTGTCGGGGAGGGGAGACACTGAAGCTTTCTTT
NA	TRBV7-2	NA	TRBJ1-1	CASSLRKLTEAFF	TGTGCCAGCAGCTTGAGGAAATTGACTGAAGCTTTCTTT
NA	TRBV6-5	TRBD1	TRBJ2-7	CASSRQGHEQYF	TGTGCCAGCAGTCGACAGGGCCACGAGCAGTACTTC
NA	TRBV4-3	TRBD1	TRBJ1-4	CASSQTGGKLFF	TGCGCCAGCAGCCAAACAGGGGGAAAACTGTTTTTT
NA	TRBV6-5	TRBD1	TRBJ1-6	CASRTGGFGNSPLHF	TGTGCCAGCAGGACAGGGGGTTTTGGGAATTCACCCCTCCACTTT
NA	TRBV6-5	TRBD1	TRBJ2-2	CASRWGQVPPGELFF	TGTGCCAGCAGATGGGGACAGGTCCCCCCCGGGGAGCTGTTTTTT
NA	TRBV9	NA	TRBJ2-1	CASSDRTEGEQFF	TGTGCCAGCAGCGACCGCACGGAGGGAGAGCAGTTCTTC
NA	TRBV29-1	NA	TRBJ2-7	CSVEGTDYEQYF	TGCAGCGTTGAGGGCACAGATTACGAGCAGTACTTC
NA	TRBV6-5	TRBD2	TRBJ2-3	CASRHGTTTDTQYF	TGTGCCAGCAGACACGGGACTACCACAGATACGCAGTATTTT
NA	TRBV9	TRBD1	TRBJ2-4	CASSPPTGGYIQYF	TGTGCCAGCAGCCCTCCGACAGGGGGGTACATTCAGTACTTC
NA	TRBV18	NA	TRBJ2-1	CASSPGGGTISSSYNEQFF	TGTGCCAGCTCACCTGGGGGGGGCACTATCTCGAGCTCCTACAATGAGCAGTTCTTC
NA	TRBV12-1	NA	TRBJ2-4	CASTLVAGAKLAKNIQYF	TGTGCCAGCACCTTAGTAGCGGGGGCGAAACTAGCCAAAAACATTCAGTACTTC